A selection of T cell receptor beta chains follows, all from one sample in a study of T-cell memory formation after mild COVID-19. TCRdb called the 5' RACE reads again in MiXCR, with one record for every CDR3 protein. The sample contains roughly 190,000 distinct CDR3 sequences, around 27% of which appear only once. The specimen sequenced was PBMCs or a T cell subset sorted from them (not recorded which). These receptors were obtained from an adult woman who had mild COVID-19 (a few samples of this study predate the infection). Cell type and time point are not known. Both conserved end residues are part of each CDR3.

TRBV27 CASSFSLRTGGVEQFF
TRBV7-9 CASSLEIGQTYEQYF
TRBV12-3/TRBV12-4 CASSTGGAETQYF
TRBV6-4 CASSPKRGPGDEQFF
TRBV20-1 CSAPWTDEETQYF
TRBV7-9 CASSGWGSNGYTF
TRBV7-9 CASSSIAGVGNEQFF
TRBV7-2 CASSPELAGFYTDTQYF
TRBV5-5 CASSVSTGISYEQYF
TRBV5-6 CASSIGRIYEQYF
TRBV11-2 CASSLGRGGKNEQFF
TRBV5-1 CASSLNGEGEQYF
TRBV25-1 CASSDTPTYEQYF
TRBV12-3/TRBV12-4 CASSLRTSGFYEQYF
TRBV9 CASSVVKGMSGELFF
TRBV11-2 CASSPRNSGTANEQFF
TRBV15 CATSPTRGAGANVLTF
TRBV15 CATSRDSTGSSSYNEQFF
TRBV6-4 CASSESVGGGSTDTQYF
TRBV12-3/TRBV12-4 CASRHGQGPYNEQFF